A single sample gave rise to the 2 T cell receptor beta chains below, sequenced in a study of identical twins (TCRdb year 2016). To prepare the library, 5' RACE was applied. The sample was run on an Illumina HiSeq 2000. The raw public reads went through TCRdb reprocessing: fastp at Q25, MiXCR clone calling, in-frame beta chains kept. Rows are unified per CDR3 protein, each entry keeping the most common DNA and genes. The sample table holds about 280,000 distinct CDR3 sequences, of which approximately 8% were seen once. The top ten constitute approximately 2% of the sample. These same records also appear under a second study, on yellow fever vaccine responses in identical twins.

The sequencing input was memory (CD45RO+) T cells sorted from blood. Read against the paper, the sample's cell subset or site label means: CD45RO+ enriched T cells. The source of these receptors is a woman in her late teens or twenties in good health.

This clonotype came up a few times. CDR3: CSAWPIGGAGAGYTF. CDR3 bases: TGCAGTGCTTGGCCTATCGGGGGCGCGGGGGCTGGCTACACCTTC. V is TRBV20-1 and J is TRBJ1-2; D is possibly TRBD1 (6 bases). CDR1 DFQATT and CDR2 SNEGSKA come from the germline V gene (reference sequence). Trimming left V 5 bases short and J 7 bases short, with 23 bases between. The CDR3 contains 15 residues.

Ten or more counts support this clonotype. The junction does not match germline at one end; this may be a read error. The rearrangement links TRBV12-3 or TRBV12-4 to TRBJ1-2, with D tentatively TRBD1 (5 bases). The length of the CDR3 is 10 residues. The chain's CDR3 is CASSGRDRKF. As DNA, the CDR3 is TGTGCCAGCAGCGGCCGGGACCGCAAATTC.